This is a list of T cell receptor beta chains from one sample in a study of PD-1 blockade in classical Hodgkin lymphoma. Profiled with immunoSEQ multiplex PCR; TCRdb holds only in-frame clones, not every one. Here the sample spans about 24,000 clones, approximately 81% being singletons. Specimen: peripheral blood mononuclear cells (PBMCs), collected before the second cycle of nivolumab. The receptors were sampled from a human donor with classical Hodgkin lymphoma. CDR3s leave out the opening cysteine and the closing phenylalanine or tryptophan. The order of the fields is CDR3 length, V gene, J gene, CDR3 protein.

len: 12
v_gene: TRBV7-2
j_gene: TRBJ1-4
CDR3aa: ASSLERANEKLF

len: 13
v_gene: TRBV27
j_gene: TRBJ1-6
CDR3aa: ASSAGTGGGSPLH

len: 11
v_gene: TRBV10-1
j_gene: TRBJ2-5
CDR3aa: ASSESGGETQY

len: 18
v_gene: TRBV4-1
j_gene: TRBJ1-1
CDR3aa: ASSLRWPPIPQGGYAEAF

len: 11
v_gene: TRBV27
j_gene: TRBJ2-3
CDR3aa: ASSGGGPDTQY

len: 14
v_gene: TRBV4-1
j_gene: TRBJ2-3
CDR3aa: ASSQVVTSSTDTQY

len: 14
v_gene: TRBV4-2
j_gene: TRBJ1-2
CDR3aa: ASSQDRSSGDYGYT

len: 14
v_gene: TRBV6-8
j_gene: TRBJ1-5
CDR3aa: ASSYSSGRCNQPQH

len: 15
v_gene: TRBV10-1
j_gene: TRBJ2-1
CDR3aa: ASSEHIAGGSYNEQF

len: 12
v_gene: TRBV30
j_gene: TRBJ1-5
CDR3aa: AWSVLDANQPQH

len: 9
v_gene: TRBV6-1
j_gene: TRBJ2-7
CDR3aa: ASPFESEQY

len: 10
v_gene: TRBV6-1
j_gene: TRBJ1-1
CDR3aa: ASSDLRIPAF

len: 9
v_gene: TRBV5-6
j_gene: TRBJ2-1
CDR3aa: ASGKELEQF

len: 14
v_gene: TRBV11-3
j_gene: TRBJ2-1
CDR3aa: ASSLQTSGFGNEQF

len: 13
v_gene: TRBV30
j_gene: TRBJ1-2
CDR3aa: ATGGQAKINYGYT

len: 13
v_gene: TRBV28
j_gene: TRBJ2-1
CDR3aa: ASNRMGGLRNEQF

len: 14
v_gene: TRBV18
j_gene: TRBJ2-2
CDR3aa: ASSPRAGGSTGELF

len: 12
v_gene: TRBV19
j_gene: TRBJ2-2
CDR3aa: ASSNGINTGELF

len: 14
v_gene: TRBV5-6
j_gene: TRBJ1-5
CDR3aa: ASSLGTGGLGQPQH

len: 10
v_gene: TRBV28
j_gene: TRBJ1-5
CDR3aa: ASRAVDQPQH

len: 11
v_gene: TRBV28
j_gene: TRBJ1-6
CDR3aa: ASRRRRNSPLH

len: 14
v_gene: TRBV6-1
j_gene: TRBJ1-3
CDR3aa: ASSEASSGSGNTIY

len: 14
v_gene: TRBV5-1
j_gene: TRBJ2-1
CDR3aa: ASSSLTGTGTNEQF

len: 9
v_gene: TRBV28
j_gene: TRBJ1-1
CDR3aa: ASSLRGTAF

len: 10
v_gene: TRBV11-2
j_gene: TRBJ2-2
CDR3aa: ASSLRAGELF

len: 12
v_gene: TRBV11-2
j_gene: TRBJ1-1
CDR3aa: ASSSQGGWTEAF

len: 13
v_gene: TRBV9
j_gene: TRBJ2-1
CDR3aa: ASSVAGEPENEQF

len: 11
v_gene: TRBV4-1
j_gene: TRBJ2-7
CDR3aa: ASSQEYPFEQY

len: 11
v_gene: TRBV7-8
j_gene: TRBJ2-7
CDR3aa: ASSLTGGAEQY

len: 11
v_gene: TRBV2
j_gene: TRBJ2-7
CDR3aa: ASRGRPSYEQY

len: 10
v_gene: TRBV19
j_gene: TRBJ2-7
CDR3aa: ASSYRGDEQY

len: 15
v_gene: TRBV14
j_gene: TRBJ1-3
CDR3aa: ASSQEQLRSPGNTIY

len: 14
v_gene: TRBV15
j_gene: TRBJ1-3
CDR3aa: ATSRDLGFAGNTIY

len: 14
v_gene: TRBV30
j_gene: TRBJ1-2
CDR3aa: AWSAQTGSNYYGYT

len: 15
v_gene: TRBV11-2
j_gene: TRBJ1-5
CDR3aa: ASSQGTGPLLNQPQH

len: 14
v_gene: TRBV6-6
j_gene: TRBJ1-2
CDR3aa: ASSYTSGGGSHGYT

len: 11
v_gene: TRBV29-1
j_gene: TRBJ2-7
CDR3aa: SVEAPGAYEQY

len: 11
v_gene: TRBV29-1
j_gene: TRBJ2-2
CDR3aa: SVGEGATGELF

len: 11
v_gene: TRBV6-6
j_gene: TRBJ1-1
CDR3aa: ASSYPRTAEAF

len: 9
v_gene: TRBV28
j_gene: TRBJ1-6
CDR3aa: ATRGQPPLH

len: 11
v_gene: TRBV30
j_gene: TRBJ2-1
CDR3aa: AYLGGRGNEQF

len: 13
v_gene: TRBV7-8
j_gene: TRBJ2-7
CDR3aa: ASSLGSGLSGEQY

len: 13
v_gene: TRBV30
j_gene: TRBJ2-7
CDR3aa: AWSGTVIGTYEQY